Each of the 23 T cell receptor beta chains below was sequenced from the same sample in a study of lymphopenia after photon versus proton radiotherapy. Here immunoSEQ multiplex PCR was the method, and the copy in TCRdb shows in-frame clones only, minus some. The table has 25,000 to 30,000 clones, roughly 87% seen once. The material sequenced was peripheral blood, taken from a patient treated with photon-based radiotherapy. The receptors here all came from a man aged 50-60 years with gastric cancer.

CDR3 amino acids: CASSLGQGVPLHF. CDR3 coding DNA: TGTGCCAGCAGCTTGGGGCAGGGAGTCCCCCTCCACTTT. The V call is TRBV5-6, the J call TRBJ1-6; perhaps TRBD1 as D (5 bases). Looked up from germline, CDR1 is SGHDT and CDR2 is YYEEEE. V was pared by 0 bases and J by 13 bases, with 11 bases between. The CDR3 is 13 residues long.

The chain carries TRBV5-1 and TRBJ2-2; 8 bases fit TRBD1. The junction had 7 bases not matched to a gene; V was cut back by 4 bases and J by 2 bases. Germline V gene lookup returns CDR1 SGHRS and CDR2 YFSETQ. The CDR3 runs to 16 residues. This CDR3 reads CASSHHSGGNTGELFF. CDR3 nucleotide sequence: TGCGCCAGCAGCCACCATTCAGGGGGCAACACCGGGGAGCTGTTTTTT.

The chain combines TRBV6-1 with TRBJ1-6; D not certain. Germline values: CDR1 MNHNS, CDR2 SASEGT. The CDR3 totals 13 residues. The V end lost 5 bases, the J end lost 7 bases, and 9 bases lay between the germline ends. The CDR3 nucleotides read TGTGCCAGCAGTCCGGGTCTCAATTCACCCCTCCACTTT. Residues: CASSPGLNSPLHF.

V gene TRBV19 combines with J gene TRBJ1-1; tentative D call: TRBD1 (5 bases). Trimming cost V 2 bases and J 2 bases, with 9 bases left between them. The CDR3 spans 14 residues. From germline, CDR1 is LNHDA and CDR2 SQIVND (reference sequence). The CDR3 region is CASSIQGYNTEAFF. CDR3 in DNA: TGTGCCAGTAGTATACAGGGTTATAACACTGAAGCTTTCTTT. Full variable domain (remainder filled in from reference TRBV19 and TRBJ1-1): DGGITQSPKYLFRKEGQNVTLSCEQNLNHDAMYWYRQDPGQGLRLIYYSQIVNDFQKGDIAEGYSVSREKKESFPLTVTSAQKNPTAFYLCASSIQGYNTEAFFGQGTRLTVV.

The chain uses TRBV5-8 and TRBJ2-2, with TRBD1 matching over 8 bases. Germline V gives CDR1 SGHTS, CDR2 YDEGEE. The CDR3 consists of 13 residues. V trimming: 5 bases; J trimming: 7 bases; junction bases outside the gene matches: 4. The CDR3 region has the DNA TGTGCCAGCAGGGGGACAGGAATCGGGGAGCTGTTTTTT. It is translated as CASRGTGIGELFF.

The chain carries TRBV6-1 and TRBJ2-7, with D maybe TRBD1 (6 bases). Deletions cut 6 bases from V and 3 bases from J, with 12 bases between. The CDR3 has 13 amino acids. From germline, CDR1 is MNHNS and CDR2 SASEGT. CDR3 region: CASSRDIFYEQYF. As DNA, the CDR3 is TGTGCCAGCAGCCGGGACATCTTCTACGAGCAGTACTTC.

The J gene is TRBJ2-3, the V gene TRBV7-9; D is unclear. The ends were cut back, 4 bases at V and 0 bases at J, with 11 bases in the middle. Germline values: CDR1 SEHNR, CDR2 FQNEAQ (reference sequence). CDR3 length: 15 residues. The CDR3 here is CASSSRSESTDTQYF. CDR3 in DNA: TGTGCCAGCAGCTCTCGCAGCGAAAGCACAGATACGCAGTATTTT.

This chain uses TRBV18 with TRBJ2-6, with D uncertain. Between the trimmed V and J ends, which lost 1 base and 2 bases, there was a span of 6 bases. The CDR3 has 15 residues. CDR1 is KGHSH, CDR2 LQKENI, per germline. The CDR3 DNA sequence: TGTGCCAGCTCACCACGGGAAGCTGGGGCCAACGTCCTGACTTTC. It yields the protein CASSPREAGANVLTF.

This chain links TRBV11-2 with TRBJ1-1; D is uncertain. CDR3 size: 14 residues. Trimming removed 5 bases from V and 4 bases from J, with 14 bases in between. CDR1 and CDR2 from the germline V gene are SGHAT and FQNNGV. CDR3 region: CASSGSIGSTEAFF. CDR3 nucleotide sequence: TGTGCCAGCAGCGGCAGCATTGGGAGCACTGAAGCTTTCTTT.

The rearrangement links TRBV5-1 to TRBJ2-1, with TRBD1 as a possible D gene (6 bases). The CDR3 is 13 residues long. V was clipped by 2 bases and J by 6 bases, with 9 bases between them. Germline-derived CDR1 and CDR2 are SGHRS and YFSETQ. The CDR3 DNA reads as TGCGCCAGCAGCTTCCTGACAGGCAATGAGCAGTTCTTC. It codes for CASSFLTGNEQFF.

V usage is TRBV10-3 and J usage is TRBJ2-2, with D perhaps matching TRBD2 (7 bases). Germline loops: CDR1 ENHRY, CDR2 SYGVKD. V lost 1 base and J lost 5, with 14 bases in between. This CDR3 contains 16 residues. The CDR3 loop reads CAISEFAGARTGELFF. DNA for the CDR3: TGTGCCATCAGTGAGTTTGCGGGGGCGAGGACCGGGGAGCTGTTTTTT.

CDR3 bases: TGCGCCAGTAACACCGGTGGGAACACTGAAGCTTTCTTT. Translated, it gives CASNTGGNTEAFF. The chain employs TRBV5-1 and TRBJ1-1; D is undetermined. V dropped 8 bases and J dropped 1 base, with 12 bases sitting between them. The CDR3 runs 13 residues. Germline V gene sequence: CDR1 SGHRS, CDR2 YFSETQ.

The chain carries TRBV11-2 and TRBJ2-7, with D perhaps given as TRBD1 or TRBD2 (6 bases each). The ends were cut back, 3 bases at V and 4 bases at J, with 13 bases in the middle. The CDR3 extends over 14 amino acids. Germline V lookup: CDR1 SGHAT, CDR2 FQNNGV. CDR3 sequence: CASSFGGPGYEQYV. The CDR3 nucleotides read TGTGCCAGCAGCTTTGGGGGGCCGGGATACGAGCAGTACGTC.

V is TRBV5-1 and J is TRBJ2-5; no definite D call. This CDR3 has 14 residues. V shed 0 bases and J shed 2 bases, with 8 bases lying between them. Germline V gives CDR1 SGHRS, CDR2 YFSETQ. The CDR3 DNA reads TGCGCCAGCAGCTTGGTGGTCAGACAAGAGACCCAGTACTTC. Encoded protein: CASSLVVRQETQYF.

CDR3 sequence (DNA): TGTGCCAGCAGCTTCCTGGGGCCAGCAATCCACACCTTC. It encodes CASSFLGPAIHTF. The chain carries TRBV5-8 and TRBJ1-2, with a weak D call TRBD1 (5 bases). V lost 2 bases to trimming and J lost 12 bases, with 17 bases between them. CDR1 is SGHTS and CDR2 is YDEGEE in the germline V gene. The CDR3 runs 13 residues.

The chain combines TRBV5-8 with TRBJ1-3; D is perhaps TRBD1 (5 bases). The CDR3 is 14 residues long. V lost 4 bases, J lost 0 bases, and 8 bases lay in between. Germline CDR1 and CDR2: SGHTS and YDEGEE. In nucleotides, the CDR3 is TGTGCCAGCAGCCGAGGGGACTCTGGAAACACCATATATTTT. It specifies CASSRGDSGNTIYF.

The V call is TRBV5-1, the J call TRBJ1-2; D is unclear. The germline V gene encodes CDR1 SGHRS and CDR2 YFSETQ. V lost 2 bases to trimming and J lost 2 bases, with 7 bases between them. The CDR3 has 13 amino acids. The CDR3: CASSFQLNYGYTF. The DNA of the CDR3 is TGCGCCAGCAGCTTCCAGCTGAACTATGGCTACACCTTC.

V is TRBV2 and J is TRBJ1-2; D gene uncertain. Germline CDR1 is SNHLY and CDR2 is FYNNEI. V was clipped by 2 bases and J by 7 bases, with 17 bases between them. CDR3 length equals 15 residues. CDR3 bases: TGTGCCAGCAGTGAAATTGACGGTATTTTAGCTGGCTACACCTTC. Its protein is CASSEIDGILAGYTF.

The rearrangement joins TRBV5-5 to TRBJ1-1; D call uncertain. Deletions cut 0 bases from V and 8 bases from J, with 8 bases between. Germline V gene lookup returns CDR1 SGHKS and CDR2 YYEKEE (reference sequence). There are 12 residues in the CDR3. The chain's CDR3 is CASSLGSEEAFF. The CDR3 DNA reads TGTGCCAGCAGCTTGGGGAGTGAAGAAGCTTTCTTT.

Written as DNA, the CDR3 is TGTGCCAGTAGTATCCAGGGGAGATCTAACTATGGCTACACCTTC. Its protein product is CASSIQGRSNYGYTF. The chain links TRBV19 to TRBJ1-2; D is possibly TRBD1 (6 bases). Germline CDR1 reads LNHDA; CDR2 reads SQIVND (reference sequence). The CDR3 covers 15 residues. V was clipped by 3 bases and J by 0 bases, with 11 bases between them.

The chain couples TRBV30 to TRBJ1-3; D remains unclear. Germline CDR1 reads GTSNPN; CDR2 reads SVGIG (reference sequence). Trimming stripped 0 bases from V and 0 bases from J, with 9 bases between. CDR3 length: 15 residues. The CDR3: CAWSVNAASGNTIYF. For the CDR3, the DNA is TGTGCCTGGAGTGTAAATGCCGCCTCTGGAAACACCATATATTTT.

This clone was seen once. The rearrangement uses TRBV9 and TRBJ1-5, with no clear D. Germline loops: CDR1 SGDLS, CDR2 YYNGEE. The CDR3 is 17 residues long. V was pared by 3 bases and J by 4 bases, with 20 bases between. The CDR3 region is CASSAPELGRPNQPQHF. The CDR3 DNA follows: TGTGCCAGCAGCGCCCCCGAGTTGGGCCGCCCGAATCAGCCCCAGCATTTT. The full variable domain, with the rest looked up from reference TRBV9 and TRBJ1-5, is DSGVTQTPKHLITATGQRVTLRCSPRSGDLSVYWYQQSLDQGLQFLIQYYNGEERAKGNILERFSAQQFPDLHSELNLSSLELGDSALYFCASSAPELGRPNQPQHFGDGTRLSIL.

The gene calls are TRBV5-5 and TRBJ1-2, with a possible D match to TRBD1 (6 bases). Germline CDR1 reads SGHKS; CDR2 reads YYEKEE (reference sequence). V was cut by 2 bases and J by 6 bases, with 11 bases left in between. The CDR3 totals 13 residues. The CDR3 sequence is CASSLGTRDGYTF. The DNA for the CDR3 is TGTGCCAGCAGCTTAGGGACAAGAGATGGCTACACCTTC.